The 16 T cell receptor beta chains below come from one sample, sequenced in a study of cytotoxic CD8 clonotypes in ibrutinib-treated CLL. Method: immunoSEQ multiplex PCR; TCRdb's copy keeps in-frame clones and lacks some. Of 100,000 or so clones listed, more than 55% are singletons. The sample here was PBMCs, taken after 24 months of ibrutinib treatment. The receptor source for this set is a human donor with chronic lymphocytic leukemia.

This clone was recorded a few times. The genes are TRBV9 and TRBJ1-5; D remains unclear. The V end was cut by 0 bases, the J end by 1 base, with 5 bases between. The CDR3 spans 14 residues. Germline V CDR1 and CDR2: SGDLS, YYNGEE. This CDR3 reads CASSVAGSNQPQHF. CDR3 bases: TGTGCCAGCAGCGTAGCGGGGAGCAATCAGCCCCAGCATTTT.

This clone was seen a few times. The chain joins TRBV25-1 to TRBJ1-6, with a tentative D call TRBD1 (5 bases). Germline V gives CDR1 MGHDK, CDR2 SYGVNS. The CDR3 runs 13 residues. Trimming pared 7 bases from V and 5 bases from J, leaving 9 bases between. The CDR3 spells CASKRGDNSPLHF. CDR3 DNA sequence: TGTGCCAGCAAAAGGGGAGATAATTCACCCCTCCACTTT.

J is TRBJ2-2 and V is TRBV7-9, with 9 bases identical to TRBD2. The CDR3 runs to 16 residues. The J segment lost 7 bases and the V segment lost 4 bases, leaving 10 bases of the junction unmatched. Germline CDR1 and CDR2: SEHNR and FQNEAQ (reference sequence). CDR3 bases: TGTGCCAGCAGCTCCCTCGGGGGAGCGGGGGGCGGGGAGCTGTTTTTT. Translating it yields CASSSLGGAGGGELFF.

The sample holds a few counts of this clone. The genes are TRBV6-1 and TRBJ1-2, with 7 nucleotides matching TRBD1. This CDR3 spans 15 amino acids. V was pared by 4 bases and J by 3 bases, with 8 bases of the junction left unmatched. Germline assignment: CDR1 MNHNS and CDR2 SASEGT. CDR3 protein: CASSGQGTLHYGYTF. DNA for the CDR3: TGTGCCAGCAGTGGACAGGGAACGCTCCACTATGGCTACACCTTC.

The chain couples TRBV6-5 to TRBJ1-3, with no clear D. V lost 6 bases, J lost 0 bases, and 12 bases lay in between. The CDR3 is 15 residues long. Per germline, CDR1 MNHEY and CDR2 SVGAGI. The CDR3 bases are TGTGCCAGCAGCGAAAGTGTAGGCTCTGGAAACACCATATATTTT. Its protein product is CASSESVGSGNTIYF.

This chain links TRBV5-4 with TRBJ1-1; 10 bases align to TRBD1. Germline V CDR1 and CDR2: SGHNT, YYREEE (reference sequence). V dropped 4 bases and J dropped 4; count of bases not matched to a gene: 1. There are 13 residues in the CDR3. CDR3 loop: CASSRTGGTEAFF. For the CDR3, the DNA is TGTGCCAGCAGCCGGACAGGGGGCACTGAAGCTTTCTTT.

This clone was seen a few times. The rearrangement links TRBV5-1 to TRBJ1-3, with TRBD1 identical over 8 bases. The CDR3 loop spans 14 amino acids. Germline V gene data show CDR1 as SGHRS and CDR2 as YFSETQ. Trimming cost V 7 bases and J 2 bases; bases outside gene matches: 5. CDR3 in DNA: TGCGCCAGCCGGCAGGGGGCTGCTGGAAACACCATATATTTT. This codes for CASRQGAAGNTIYF.

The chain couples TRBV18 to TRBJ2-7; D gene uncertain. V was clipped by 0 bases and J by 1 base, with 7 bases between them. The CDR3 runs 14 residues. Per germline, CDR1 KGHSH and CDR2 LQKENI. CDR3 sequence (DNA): TGTGCCAGCTCACCACCGGTCGCTTCCTACGAGCAGTACTTC. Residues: CASSPPVASYEQYF.

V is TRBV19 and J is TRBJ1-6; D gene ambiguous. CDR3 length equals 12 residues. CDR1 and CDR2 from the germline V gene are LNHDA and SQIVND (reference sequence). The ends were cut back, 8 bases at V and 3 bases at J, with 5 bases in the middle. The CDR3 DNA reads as TGTGCCAGTGGCCTCTATAATTCACCCCTCCACTTT. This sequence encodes CASGLYNSPLHF.

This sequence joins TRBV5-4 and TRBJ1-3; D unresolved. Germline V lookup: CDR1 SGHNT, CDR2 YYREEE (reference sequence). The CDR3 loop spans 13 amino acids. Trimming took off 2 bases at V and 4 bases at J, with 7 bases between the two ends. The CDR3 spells CASSFGGGNTIYF. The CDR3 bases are TGTGCCAGCAGCTTCGGTGGGGGAAACACCATATATTTT. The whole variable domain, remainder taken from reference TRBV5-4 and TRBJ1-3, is ETGVTQSPTHLIKTRGQQVTLRCSSQSGHNTVSWYQQALGQGPQFIFQYYREEENGRGNFPPRFSGLQFPNYSSELNVNALELDDSALYLCASSFGGGNTIYFGEGSWLTVV.

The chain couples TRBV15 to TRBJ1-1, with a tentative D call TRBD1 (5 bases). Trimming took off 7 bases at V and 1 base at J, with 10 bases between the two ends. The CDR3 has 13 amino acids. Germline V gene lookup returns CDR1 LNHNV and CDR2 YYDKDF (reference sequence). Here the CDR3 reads CATTGTKNTEAFF. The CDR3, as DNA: TGTGCCACCACAGGGACCAAGAACACTGAAGCTTTCTTT.

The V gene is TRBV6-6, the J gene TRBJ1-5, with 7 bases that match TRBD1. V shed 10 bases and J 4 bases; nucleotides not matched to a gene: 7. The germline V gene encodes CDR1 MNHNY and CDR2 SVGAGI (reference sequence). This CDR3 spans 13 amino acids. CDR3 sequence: CATEPTGNQPQHF. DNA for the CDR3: TGTGCCACCGAACCGACAGGGAATCAGCCCCAGCATTTT.

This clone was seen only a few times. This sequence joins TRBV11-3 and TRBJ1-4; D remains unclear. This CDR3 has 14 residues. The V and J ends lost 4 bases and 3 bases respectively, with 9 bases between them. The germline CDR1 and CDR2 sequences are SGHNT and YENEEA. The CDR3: CASSWRGANEKLFF. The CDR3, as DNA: TGTGCCAGCAGCTGGAGAGGAGCTAATGAAAAACTGTTTTTT.

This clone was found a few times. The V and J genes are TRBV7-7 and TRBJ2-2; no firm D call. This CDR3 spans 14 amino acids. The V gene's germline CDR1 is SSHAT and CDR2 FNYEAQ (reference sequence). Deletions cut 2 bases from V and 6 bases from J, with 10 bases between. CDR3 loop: CASSLKFASGELFF. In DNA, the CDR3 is TGTGCCAGCAGCTTAAAGTTCGCTTCCGGGGAGCTGTTTTTT.

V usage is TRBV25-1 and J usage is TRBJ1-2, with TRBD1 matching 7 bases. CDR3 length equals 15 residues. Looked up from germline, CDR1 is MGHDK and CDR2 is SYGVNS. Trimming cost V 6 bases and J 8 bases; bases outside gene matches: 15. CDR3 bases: TGTGCCAGCAGCCGATACGGGACAGAGGTACTAGGCTACACCTTC. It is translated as CASSRYGTEVLGYTF.

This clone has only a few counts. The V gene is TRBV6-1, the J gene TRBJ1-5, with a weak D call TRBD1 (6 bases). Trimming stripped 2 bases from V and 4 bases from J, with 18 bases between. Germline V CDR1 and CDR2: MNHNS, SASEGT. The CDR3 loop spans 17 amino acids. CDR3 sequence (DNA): TGTGCCAGCAGTGAACTGCCAGGCGGGGGGCAGAATCAGCCCCAGCATTTT. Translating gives CASSELPGGGQNQPQHF.